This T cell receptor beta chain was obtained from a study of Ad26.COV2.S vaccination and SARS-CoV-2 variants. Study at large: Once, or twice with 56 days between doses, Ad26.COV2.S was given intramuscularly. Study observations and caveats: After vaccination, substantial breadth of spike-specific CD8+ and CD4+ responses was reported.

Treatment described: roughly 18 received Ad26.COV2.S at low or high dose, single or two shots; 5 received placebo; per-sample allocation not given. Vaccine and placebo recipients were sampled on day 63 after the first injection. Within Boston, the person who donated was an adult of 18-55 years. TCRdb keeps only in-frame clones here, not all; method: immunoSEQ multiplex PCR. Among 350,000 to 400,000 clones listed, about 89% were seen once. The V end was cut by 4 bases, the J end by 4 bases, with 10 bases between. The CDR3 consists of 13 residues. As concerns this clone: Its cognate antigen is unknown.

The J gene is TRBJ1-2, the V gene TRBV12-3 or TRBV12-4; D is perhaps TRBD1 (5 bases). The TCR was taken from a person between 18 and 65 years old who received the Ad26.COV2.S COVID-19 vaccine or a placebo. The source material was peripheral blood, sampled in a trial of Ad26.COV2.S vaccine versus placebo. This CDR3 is CASSSGLGYGYTF. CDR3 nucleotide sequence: TGTGCCAGCAGTTCAGGGTTGGGCTATGGCTACACCTTC.